The T cell receptor beta chain described here comes from a study of blood T cell repertoires in COVID-19. TCRdb's table, derived via immunoSEQ multiplex PCR, lists solely in-frame clones and lacks some. The sample lists around 140,000 clones, 80% occurring once. V gave up 0 bases and J gave up 8 bases; unmatched junction bases: 3. This CDR3 contains 14 residues. From germline, CDR1 is SGHRS and CDR2 YFSETQ. The V call is TRBV5-1, the J call TRBJ1-4; 8 nucleotides match TRBD1. The sequence was collected from a man in his 70s who had recovered from COVID-19. The sample comprised peripheral blood. The CDR3 here is CASSLGGTGEKLFF. CDR3 in DNA: TGCGCCAGCAGCTTGGGAGGGACAGGCGAAAAACTGTTTTTT.